Shown below are 26 T cell receptor beta chains from a single sample sequenced in a study of cytomegalovirus exposure and HLA in healthy donors. The method was immunoSEQ multiplex PCR; TCRdb's version includes in-frame clones alone and lacks a portion of them. The data show more than 300,000 clones, roughly 90% seen once. The sequencing sample was made of PBMCs. These receptors all stem from a woman younger than 35 in good health and CMV-seronegative.

To note about this clone: Relative to the germline gene, one junction end is altered; a read error may explain this. This sequence joins TRBV6-5 and TRBJ2-5, with 7 positions matching TRBD2. Germline V gene data show CDR1 as MNHEY and CDR2 as SVGAGI. The length of the CDR3 is 13 residues. The CDR3: CASSYSFGDYLHF. CDR3 DNA sequence: TGTGCCAGCAGTTACTCGTTCGGGGACTATCTCCACTTC.

V gene TRBV7-3 combines with J gene TRBJ2-1, with D unclear. This CDR3 comprises 16 residues. The ends were cut back, 4 bases at V and 1 base at J, with 14 bases in the middle. CDR1 is SGHTA and CDR2 is FQGTGA in the germline V gene. CDR3 bases: TGTGCCAGCAGCTCTAGTGGTTTCGCTTCCTACAATGAGCAGTTCTTC. It translates to CASSSSGFASYNEQFF.

This clone has a handful of counts. The chain has TRBV15 and TRBJ2-7, with 9 bases lining up with TRBD1. J lost 7 bases, V lost 8 bases, and 9 bases had no gene match. Germline-derived CDR1 and CDR2 are LNHNV and YYDKDF (reference sequence). The CDR3 is 13 residues long. CDR3 DNA: TGTGCCACCCGGGACAGGGACCTGAGGGAGCAGTACTTC. This codes for CATRDRDLREQYF.

The chain has TRBV2 and TRBJ1-2; 8 bases map to TRBD1. This CDR3 has 13 amino acids. Trimming took 6 bases from V and 6 from J; bases not matched to a gene: 6. Looked up from germline, CDR1 is SNHLY and CDR2 is FYNNEI. The CDR3 reads CASRSGQANGYTF. The CDR3 bases are TGTGCCAGCAGGTCGGGACAGGCAAATGGCTACACCTTC.

This chain links TRBV5-4 with TRBJ2-7; 9 nucleotides agree with TRBD1. CDR1 and CDR2 from the germline V gene are SGHNT and YYREEE (reference sequence). This CDR3 is built from 14 residues. V trimming: 4 bases; J trimming: 5 bases; junction bases outside the gene matches: 7. CDR3: CASSPGQGSHEQYF. CDR3 nucleotides: TGTGCCAGCAGCCCGGGACAGGGCTCACACGAGCAGTACTTC. The entire variable domain, with the rest obtained from reference TRBV5-4 and TRBJ2-7, is as follows: ETGVTQSPTHLIKTRGQQVTLRCSSQSGHNTVSWYQQALGQGPQFIFQYYREEENGRGNFPPRFSGLQFPNYSSELNVNALELDDSALYLCASSPGQGSHEQYFGPGTRLTVT.

This clone was detected only once. The rearrangement joins TRBV6-5 to TRBJ1-2; 7 nucleotides match TRBD1. The CDR3 spans 15 residues. Germline loops: CDR1 MNHEY, CDR2 SVGAGI. The junction had 11 bases not matched to a gene; V was cut back by 6 bases and J by 4 bases. This CDR3 reads CASRGQIPKGYGYTF. The CDR3 nucleotides read TGTGCCAGCAGGGGACAGATCCCTAAGGGCTATGGCTACACCTTC.

The rearrangement uses TRBV30 and TRBJ2-7; weak D call: TRBD1 (7 bases). This CDR3 has 13 residues. V was cut by 3 bases and J by 4 bases, with 13 bases left in between. The germline V gene has CDR1 GTSNPN and CDR2 SVGIG (reference sequence). In DNA, the CDR3 is TGTGCCTGGAGGGAGGGACAGAGTTACGAGCAGTACTTC. The encoded protein is CAWREGQSYEQYF.

This clone has only a few counts. The CDR3 DNA reads as TGTGCCAGTACGGCGGGGAACACTGAAGCTTTCTTT. Amino acids: CASTAGNTEAFF. V and J are TRBV19 and TRBJ1-1; D is unclear. The CDR3 has 12 amino acids. The germline V and J ends were trimmed by 7 bases and 1 base, with 7 bases remaining between them. CDR1 and CDR2 (germline): LNHDA, SQIVND (reference sequence).

This sequence joins TRBV28 and TRBJ2-7; 7 bases fit TRBD1. CDR3 length equals 15 residues. Looked up from germline, CDR1 is MDHEN and CDR2 is SYDVKM. With V trimmed by 6 bases and J by 1 base, 9 bases remained unmatched. This CDR3 is CASRDPGQHSYEQYF. DNA of the CDR3: TGTGCCAGCAGGGACCCGGGACAGCATTCCTACGAGCAGTACTTC.

The gene calls are TRBV5-1 and TRBJ2-3; 8 bases are shared with TRBD2. The J segment lost 8 bases and the V segment lost 0 bases, leaving 8 bases of the junction unmatched. The CDR3 spans 15 residues. The V gene's germline CDR1 is SGHRS and CDR2 YFSETQ. CDR3 residues: CASSLVPTSESTQYF. CDR3 DNA: TGCGCCAGCAGCTTGGTCCCGACTAGCGAAAGTACGCAGTATTTT.

This chain links TRBV27 with TRBJ2-1; D is possibly TRBD2 (6 bases). CDR3 length equals 18 residues. Germline-derived CDR1 and CDR2 are MNHEY and SMNVEV (reference sequence). The V and J ends lost 2 bases and 0 bases respectively, with 17 bases between them. The CDR3 loop is CASSLTFPPGSSYNEQFF. The CDR3 DNA follows: TGTGCCAGCAGTTTAACCTTTCCTCCCGGGAGCTCCTACAATGAGCAGTTCTTC.

The J gene is TRBJ2-4, the V gene TRBV6-1; 7 nucleotides agree with TRBD2. The ends lost 3 bases at V and 2 bases at J; junction bases unmatched: 10. The CDR3 covers 17 residues. Germline CDR1 MNHNS, CDR2 SASEGT. CDR3 in amino acids: CASSELPSGGSKNIQYF. The CDR3 DNA sequence: TGTGCCAGCAGTGAGCTTCCCTCCGGGGGGTCCAAAAACATTCAGTACTTC.

The rearrangement links TRBV15 to TRBJ2-3, with 7 bases lining up with TRBD2. This CDR3 spans 17 amino acids. CDR1 and CDR2 from the germline V gene are LNHNV and YYDKDF (reference sequence). V shed 0 bases, J shed 2 bases, and the junction held 8 bases outside the gene matches. In DNA, the CDR3 is TGTGCCACCAGCAGAGAGGGAGCGGGGCCAACCACAGATACGCAGTATTTT. This translates into CATSREGAGPTTDTQYF.

This sequence joins TRBV5-1 and TRBJ2-1; D gene uncertain. The V gene's germline CDR1 is SGHRS and CDR2 YFSETQ. V was pared by 4 bases and J by 0 bases, with 11 bases between. This CDR3 has 15 residues. CDR3 region: CASSLDQSSYNEQFF. DNA of the CDR3: TGCGCCAGCAGCCTAGACCAAAGCTCCTACAATGAGCAGTTCTTC.

The V call is TRBV27, the J call TRBJ2-5; D is perhaps TRBD2 (6 bases). The CDR3 extends over 15 amino acids. CDR1 is MNHEY and CDR2 is SMNVEV in the germline V gene (reference sequence). The V and J ends lost 4 bases and 1 base respectively, with 13 bases between them. The CDR3 DNA reads as TGTGCCAGCAGTTCACTAGCTAGTACCCAAGAGACCCAGTACTTC. It yields the protein CASSSLASTQETQYF.

The gene calls are TRBV6-1 and TRBJ2-3; maybe TRBD1 (6 bases). The CDR3 has 14 residues. Germline V gene data show CDR1 as MNHNS and CDR2 as SASEGT. V lost 7 bases and J 2 bases, leaving 13 bases between the germline ends. CDR3 DNA sequence: TGTGCCAGCAAACCTACAGGGATCACAGATACGCAGTATTTT. Residues: CASKPTGITDTQYF.

This clone was detected a few times. The genes are TRBV2 and TRBJ1-2, with 8 bases that match TRBD1. Germline assignment: CDR1 SNHLY and CDR2 FYNNEI. This CDR3 spans 13 amino acids. Germline trimming cut 4 bases from V and 8 bases from J; bases unmatched to any gene: 6. In nucleotides, the CDR3 is TGTGCCAGCAGTGCCCGGACAGGGAAAGGCTACACCTTC. Translated: CASSARTGKGYTF.

The V gene is TRBV30, the J gene TRBJ1-2, with D perhaps matching TRBD1 (6 bases). Germline loops: CDR1 GTSNPN, CDR2 SVGIG (reference sequence). The CDR3 covers 16 residues. V was clipped by 0 bases and J by 1 base, with 15 bases between them. As DNA, the CDR3 is TGTGCCTGGAGTGTAATGGGGGGGGCGCGTAACTATGGCTACACCTTC. Protein sequence: CAWSVMGGARNYGYTF.

The DNA of the CDR3 is TGCGCCAGCAGCTTGGTAGCGGGGGTATACAATGAGCAGTTCTTC. This sequence encodes CASSLVAGVYNEQFF. V usage is TRBV5-1 and J usage is TRBJ2-1; 9 positions agree with TRBD2. The CDR3 loop spans 15 amino acids. Unmatched junction bases numbered 2, after V lost 0 bases and J lost 4 bases. The germline V gene encodes CDR1 SGHRS and CDR2 YFSETQ.

The chain carries TRBV5-4 and TRBJ1-2; D gene uncertain. V lost 2 bases and J 1 base, leaving 12 bases between the germline ends. This CDR3 spans 15 amino acids. Germline V gene sequence: CDR1 SGHNT, CDR2 YYREEE (reference sequence). The CDR3 loop is CASSFPGRDNYGYTF. Here the CDR3 DNA reads TGTGCCAGCAGCTTCCCGGGGAGGGATAACTATGGCTACACCTTC.

The gene calls are TRBV5-4 and TRBJ2-7; tentative D call: TRBD1 (6 bases). The CDR3 has 13 amino acids. Germline assignment: CDR1 SGHNT and CDR2 YYREEE (reference sequence). The V end was cut by 1 base, the J end by 6 bases, with 11 bases between. CDR3 bases: TGTGCCAGCAGCTTGCCAGGGGTAACCGAGCAGTACTTC. Protein sequence: CASSLPGVTEQYF.

The rearrangement uses TRBV30 and TRBJ2-3, with TRBD2 matching over 12 bases. Trimming cost V 4 bases and J 4 bases; bases outside gene matches: 6. Germline CDR1 GTSNPN, CDR2 SVGIG (reference sequence). The CDR3 is 15 amino acids. The CDR3 reads CAWNIGTSGSDTQYF. CDR3 sequence (DNA): TGTGCCTGGAACATCGGGACTAGCGGGTCAGATACGCAGTATTTT.

The chain is built from TRBV19 and TRBJ1-5; TRBD1 is a possible D gene (6 bases). Germline V gene lookup returns CDR1 LNHDA and CDR2 SQIVND (reference sequence). This CDR3 spans 18 amino acids. The V end was cut by 3 bases, the J end by 2 bases, with 20 bases between. The CDR3 loop reads CASSITVNRVRGNQPQHF. DNA of the CDR3: TGTGCCAGTAGTATCACCGTAAACAGGGTGCGGGGCAATCAGCCCCAGCATTTT.

The chain uses TRBV4-1 and TRBJ1-2; D ambiguous. Germline CDR1 MGHRA, CDR2 YSYEKL. The CDR3 length is 14 residues. Trimming took off 7 bases at V and 5 bases at J, with 17 bases between the two ends. CDR3 sequence reads: CASTHTTGNYGYTF. DNA for the CDR3: TGCGCCAGCACCCACACTACGGGGAATTATGGCTACACCTTC.

This chain connects TRBV7-9 to TRBJ2-1, with TRBD2 identical over 13 bases. Germline assignment: CDR1 SEHNR and CDR2 FQNEAQ (reference sequence). V dropped 1 base and J dropped 2; count of bases not matched to a gene: 2. The CDR3 is 17 residues long. CDR3 in amino acids: CASSLGGTSGAYNEQFF. The DNA of the CDR3 is TGTGCCAGCAGCTTAGGAGGGACTAGCGGGGCCTACAATGAGCAGTTCTTC.

CDR3 amino acids: CASSSGGRLEQYF. CDR3 coding DNA: TGTGCCAGCAGTAGCGGGGGTCGACTCGAGCAGTACTTC. The chain has TRBV28 and TRBJ2-7; 8 nucleotides agree with TRBD2. V lost 5 bases, J lost 6 bases, and 6 bases stayed unmatched. Germline CDR1 is MDHEN and CDR2 is SYDVKM. CDR3 length: 13 amino acids.